This paragraph covers one T cell receptor beta chain sequence. Its antigen remains unidentified. There are no base qualities to consult, and no much larger clone falls within one base. Libraries were made using the immunoSEQ multiplex PCR assay. For the multiplex PCR, a mixture combining 60 forward primers for TCR Vbeta segments and 13 reverse primers for TCR Jbeta segments was used. The CDR3 region of rearranged TCR beta genes was amplified from genomic DNA with a multiplex PCR assay. Amplified TCR beta libraries were sequenced as 87-base-pair reads on the Illumina HiSeq System. As for how the authors treated the data: Across the 666 repertoires, a later analysis counted some 81 million unique TCR beta chains, roughly 11 million of which were shared by at least two donors. Raw reads were error-corrected and collapsed into unique sequences by a nearest-neighbor algorithm in which closely related sequences were merged to remove PCR and sequencing errors. To assign V, D and J gene segments, CDR3 sequences were aligned to IMGT reference sequences. For a sequence to be retained, a match of at least six nucleotides to both a V gene segment and a J gene segment was required. Rearrangements were called productive when the CDR3 lacked stop codons and stayed in frame with V and J; all others were non-productive. CDR3 was defined according to IMGT convention as the region running from the second conserved V-encoded cysteine to the conserved J-encoded phenylalanine. The earlier analysis of a few hundred of the donors excluded sequences that lacked an unambiguous match to a single V gene segment. An earlier analysis of several hundred of the donors called V segments functional above 56.7% productive rearrangements and segregating when the between-donor standard deviation exceeded 5%. To diagnose cytomegalovirus status from the catalog of TCR beta chain sequences, a statistical classification framework was built. In a later analysis, V and J genes were assigned by comparing TCR nucleotide sequences against IMGT/GENE-DB human TR gene sequences. The TCRdist pipeline was used in a later analysis to assign CDR3 sequences and most-parsimonious VDJ recombination scenarios. In a later analysis, every TCR beta chain was defined by the combination of its CDR3 amino acid sequence and its V-gene family, and reads without a unique V-gene family were dropped. To address suspected cross-contamination and a sequencing artifact, a later analysis removed 592 highly shared, low-generation-probability nucleotide sequences. In a later analysis, a clonal expansion index was calculated for each public chain from normalized within-repertoire ranks of inferred template counts. Generation probabilities in a later analysis came from a VDJ recombination model fitted to out-of-frame rearrangements, and those results were checked against IGoR. A later analysis scored TCR-TCR, TCR-HLA and TCR-CMV co-occurrence with hypergeometric tests, applying a repertoire-size bias correction to TCR pairs. False discovery rates were estimated in a later analysis by permuting HLA or CMV assignments 20 times. In a later analysis, co-occurring TCRs were grouped using DBSCAN, and TCRdist sequence similarity was added for clustering within HLA-allele-positive subsets. Repertoires with fewer than 30,000 or more than 120,000 public chains were left out of co-occurrence clustering, as were five repertoires with anomalous nucleotide sharing. This immuneACCESS table, as held by TCRdb, lists in-frame sequences with V and J called but not all clones. Of the missing ones, under half trace to an unresolved V gene in checked studies; the others have no known cause. That table supplies the V and J calls and clone size; D and trimming were determined from the DNA. For this sample there are approximately 130,000 clones; approximately 81% appear just once. The ten largest make up 0.7% of the sample.

This sample is part of a study of cytomegalovirus exposure and HLA in healthy donors (dated by TCRdb to the late 2010s). For context, the study as a whole: According to an earlier analysis of 450 to 650 of the donors, some 170 million T cells yielded 120 million or so unique TCR beta sequences and around 280 Gb of sequence data. In a later analysis, previously published TCR beta repertoires from about 640 donors were re-analyzed and high-resolution HLA genotyping was added so that TCR occurrence patterns could be studied. HLA typing included class I and class II loci at four-digit resolution. Rather than drawing on any new phenotypic data, the later analysis identified candidate immune exposures from TCR beta sequences and the way those sequences occurred across donors. About five DR-DQ haplotypes were treated as single units for association and clustering because of strong linkage in the cohort. The number of typed donors differed by locus: about 629-630 for A, B, C, DRB1 and DQB1; 500 to 550 for DQA1; 606 for DPA1; and roughly 450 for DPB1. Among the roughly 370 genotyped donors, approximately 77% belonged to the genetic ancestry cluster associated with self-reported Caucasian donors. The study profiled the T cell repertoires of hundreds of subjects by immunosequencing and related them to cytomegalovirus serostatus. Among approximately 370 genotyped donors of the cohort, an average of approximately 200,000 unique TCR beta nucleotide sequences was sequenced per donor, of which about 18% were non-productive. Genome-wide SNP genotypes for about 55% of the roughly 670 donors were used in a later genetic analysis, which treated that subset as a discovery cohort. Approximately 310 gigabases of sequencing data and approximately 84 million unique TCR sequences were included in an early release covering roughly 600 HLA-typed donors. All discovery cohort repertoires had been generated using a single sequencing platform. Alongside the repertoire data, information on donor age, sex, ethnicity and CMV serostatus was compiled. A separate validation cohort of over a hundred different subjects was used in addition to the roughly 620-subject first cohort. High-throughput TCR immunosequencing, statistical association of individual TCRs with disease status, and machine learning were combined to predict cytomegalovirus infection status. To decide whether each TCR beta V gene segment behaved as functional or pseudogenic, an earlier analysis of some 580 of the donors relied on high-throughput TCR beta sequencing. The aim of the study was to test whether cataloging public T cell receptors could identify signatures of past pathogen exposure. Paper-wide results and their limitations: In vitro tests confirmed that a few of the cytomegalovirus-associated TCR beta chains recognize cytomegalovirus antigens. A later analysis found that TCR association rates varied across HLA loci, with DRB1 alleles showing the most associated TCRs and HLA-C alleles the fewest. In both the original and validation cohorts, the classifier was reported to diagnose cytomegalovirus status with high specificity and sensitivity. Specific HLA alleles were associated with roughly 16,000 TCR beta sequences at a false discovery rate of 0.05 in a later analysis. Across donors, most TCR sequences were observed very rarely, whereas some public TCRs were present in many individuals. A later analysis found that HLA-associated TCR beta chains were more clonally expanded and had lower generation probabilities than equally common non-associated chains. Because some donors lacked HLA typing at each locus, the association tests relied only on the typed subset. For the cohort, immune exposure information was limited to CMV serostatus. A later genetic analysis reported fewer N-insertions in productive TCRs among donors in an Asian-associated ancestry cluster than the roughly 700-donor mean. A later genetic analysis associated a missense DCLRE1C variant with V-gene and J-gene trimming of TCR beta chains, and an independent cohort replicated the association. A further reported finding was that TCR beta sequences accurately predicted the HLA-A and HLA-B alleles for most subjects in the first cohort. About 15 rarely observed V segments, including chromosome 9 orphons, were excluded from the earlier analysis of just under 600 of the donors because counts were too low. A later analysis reported that several top co-occurrence clusters appeared linked to parvovirus B19, influenza, CMV and Epstein-Barr virus. According to a later analysis, most CMV-associated TCR beta chains appeared to be HLA-restricted, and the HLA associations seemed to be driven largely by CMV exposure. According to the authors, the approach could potentially be generalized to other disease states and immunological phenotypes. Only TCR beta chains were sequenced in this cohort, and the absence of alpha or paired-chain data limited detectable features. Linkage disequilibrium might explain the correlated functional status among segregating V segments, but an unknown experimental factor could not be ruled out. In the study, 150 to 200 TCR beta chains were listed as associated with cytomegalovirus. An earlier analysis of around 600 of the donors showed that most TCR beta V segments appeared in productive rearrangements either about 87% or about 30% of the time, which broadly matched IMGT annotations. Presence/absence analyses assumed roughly uniform sequencing depth across donors, an assumption that may not hold. A cluster of highly shared sequence variants was judged likely to be a technical artifact of the sequencing pipeline. Strong co-occurrence of HLA alleles, especially DR and DQ, made assigning TCR associations to individual alleles difficult.

The cohort comprised 666 healthy bone marrow donors. Cohort members were all nominally healthy when sampled, although unrecorded immune exposures were likely present. The donor tested CMV seronegative, placing the donor among the 352 seronegative members of the cohort. A peripheral blood sample was provided by each donor, and peripheral blood mononuclear cells were used for TCR beta sequencing. The Qiagen DNeasy Blood Extraction Kit was used to extract genomic DNA from the blood cell samples. The sequenced material came from PBMCs. The TCR comes from a man aged 18-30 years in good health and CMV-seronegative.

CDR3 loop: CASSYGLAGGYEQYF. The sequenced DNA is TGTGCCAGCAGTTACGGACTAGCGGGGGGGTACGAGCAGTACTTC. This receptor chain uses TRBV6-5 and TRBJ2-7, with 15 junctional bases fitting TRBD2. The CDR3 goes from the cysteine to the phenylalanine over 15 residues. The read is trimmed to its CDR3 DNA, 45 bases read in frame from base 1. At the junction V is shortened by 2 bases and J by 4 bases; bases outside the gene matches: 0. The germline V gene sets CDR1 to MNHEY and CDR2 to SVGAGI.